In this sample, the clone carrying this T cell receptor (beta chain) turned up many times. Its specificity is not known. The sample comes from a study of post-analysis software for immune sequencing data. At the level of the study: Relapsing-remitting, secondary progressive and progressive-relapsing forms of multiple sclerosis all featured among disease courses. Regarding the study as a whole: Co-batched samples clustered tightly together by F measure. The five TRBV segments detected at higher frequency in patients than in controls included TRBV5-6, TRBV5-1 and TRBV20-1. Patients with multiple sclerosis recorded significantly lower normalized Chao1 diversity than controls, the study found.

This CDR3 spans 16 amino acids. Germline assignment: CDR1 SGHDN and CDR2 FVKESK. Germline trimming cut 0 bases from V and 10 bases from J; bases unmatched to any gene: 12. Researchers reported that TCR beta cDNA libraries carried unique molecular identifiers. Input amounts of roughly 0.9 to 10 million T cells were used. These gave roughly 0.5 million cDNA molecules, so each molecule approximated one T cell. TCRdb independently ran MiXCR on the PCR reads; one entry per CDR3 protein. The data contain about 170,000 distinct CDR3 sequences, 30% of them singletons. The sample was blood. V gene TRBV14 combines with J gene TRBJ2-1; 7 bases match TRBD2. The origin of this receptor is a girl under 18 with multiple sclerosis. CDR3 in DNA: TGTGCCAGCAGCCAAGACCTAAGCGGGAACCACCACGAGCAGTTCTTC. The encoded protein is CASSQDLSGNHHEQFF.